This TCR beta chain was captured in a study of blood T cells in healthy people across ages. Study summary: About one barcoded beta molecule was captured per two T cells (by template switching).

Germline assignment: CDR1 KGHSH and CDR2 LQKENI. The ends lost 6 bases at V and 9 bases at J; junction bases unmatched: 10. This CDR3 region has 14 residues. PCR was performed a second time for about 7 to 12 cycles using a sample-barcoded 5' primer and a J-beta primer mix. TCRdb ran MiXCR on the 5' RACE reads and lists one entry per CDR3 protein. The sample lists about 800,000 distinct CDR3 sequences, approximately 25% occurring once. A further study also used this sample, focusing on T cells of mothers and their children.

The source of this sequence is a boy younger than 18 in good health. The sequencing sample was made of blood. The rearrangement uses TRBV18 and TRBJ2-4, with TRBD2 matching 8 bases. The CDR3 sequence: CASSRGGDRSIQYF. The CDR3 DNA reads as TGTGCCAGCTCCCGGGGGGGCGATAGGAGCATTCAGTACTTC.